This T cell receptor (beta chain) was documented in a study of PD-1 blockade in mismatch repair-deficient tumors. All patients were mismatch repair deficient, assessed by either PCR or immunohistochemistry. The CDR3 sequence is 15 residues long. V gave up 5 bases and J gave up 0 bases, with 8 bases separating them. Germline V gene sequence: CDR1 MNHNY, CDR2 SVGAGI (reference sequence). Generated by immunoSEQ multiplex PCR, the TCRdb table keeps only in-frame clones and is missing some. This sample has approximately 51,000 clones, with 81% found just once. This material consisted of peripheral blood, taken 20 weeks after starting pembrolizumab. This clonotype originated in an adult with mismatch repair-deficient cancer. V is TRBV6-6 and J is TRBJ2-6, with no clear D. CDR3: CASSQQFSGANVLTF. The CDR3 DNA follows: TGTGCCAGCAGTCAACAGTTCTCTGGGGCCAACGTCCTGACTTTC.